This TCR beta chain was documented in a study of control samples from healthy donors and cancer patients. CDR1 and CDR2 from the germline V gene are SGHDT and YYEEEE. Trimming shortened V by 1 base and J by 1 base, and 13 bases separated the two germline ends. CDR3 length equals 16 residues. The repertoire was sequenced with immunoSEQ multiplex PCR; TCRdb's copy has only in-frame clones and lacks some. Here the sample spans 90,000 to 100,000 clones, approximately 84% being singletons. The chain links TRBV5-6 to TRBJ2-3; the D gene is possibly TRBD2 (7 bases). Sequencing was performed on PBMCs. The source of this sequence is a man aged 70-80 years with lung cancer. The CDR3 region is CASSLYGGPRTDTQYF. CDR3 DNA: TGTGCCAGCAGCTTGTACGGGGGGCCGCGCACAGATACGCAGTATTTT.